This T cell receptor beta chain is from a study of Ad26.COV2.S vaccination and SARS-CoV-2 variants (TCRdb year 2021). Background for the entire study: Vaccine-arm donors came from COV1001, a multicentre, randomized, double-blind, placebo-controlled phase I-IIa trial of Ad26.COV2.S in healthy adults. A total of around 32 samples were included in the TCR-sequenced set, comprising around 19 Ad26.COV2.S vaccine recipients, 5 placebo recipients and 8 SARS-CoV-2 convalescent individuals. Participants in the trial were split at random into five groups of five each, receiving low-dose or high-dose Ad26.COV2.S once or twice, or else placebo on both occasions. Ad26.COV2.S was administered intramuscularly at 5 x 10^10 or 1 x 10^11 viral particles, either as a single shot or as two shots given 56 days apart. Sequencing of the TCRbeta repertoire served to evaluate the specificity and breadth of SARS-CoV-2-reactive T cell receptors following Ad26.COV2.S vaccination. Blinding of investigators to trial group allocation was maintained during experiments and outcome assessment. General study outcomes and caveats: After vaccination, spike-specific CD8+ and CD4+ T cell responses were reported to show substantial breadth. Vaccine and placebo recipients had similar non-spike TCR breadth, a finding consistent with the vaccine containing only spike. The study was not powered for comparison of responses between vaccine doses or regimens. Compared with placebo recipients, Ad26.COV2.S recipients showed higher spike-specific TCR breadth (P = 0.0014). According to the authors, total T cell responses may have been underestimated by the TCR breadth and depth analyses.

The immunoSEQ Assay was used to sequence TCRbeta CDR3 regions. After extraction, genomic DNA underwent amplification by bias-controlled multiplex PCR, followed by high-throughput sequencing. On the study's bioinformatics: Collapsing and filtering of sequences were performed to quantify the absolute abundance of each unique TCRbeta CDR3 region. T cell fraction was estimated by normalizing TCRbeta template counts to usable DNA, with usable DNA measured through amplification of reference genes found in all nucleated cells. Repertoire TCRs were annotated as SARS-CoV-2-specific by exact matching of V gene, CDR3 amino acid sequence and J gene to a known reactive TCR set. The reference SARS-CoV-2 TCR set was derived from MIRA and filtered for enrichment in COVID-19-positive ImmuneCODE repertoires, a step that removed public or cross-reactive TCRs. Using the MIRA antigens, annotated TCRs were further analysed by specific ORF or by position within an ORF. Breadth was defined as annotated unique rearrangements over total unique productive rearrangements; depth was the summed frequency of those rearrangements. Group comparisons of TCR breadth used two-sided Wilcoxon rank-sum tests. TCRdb re-hosts the immuneACCESS table, in-frame sequences only. Its copies lack some clones; in the studies checked, an unresolved V gene accounts for under half of them, and the cause for the rest is not known. From that table come the V and J calls and clone size; the DNA was used to work out D and trimming. Counted in this sample were 500,000 or so clones; roughly 85% of them appeared once. The ten largest clones represent over 10% of the sample.

Per the publication, the treatment or condition label means: some 20 received Ad26.COV2.S at low or high dose, single or two shots; 5 received placebo; per-sample allocation not given. Repertoires of vaccine and placebo recipients were sequenced from samples collected on day 63 after the first injection. Between 29 July and 7 August 2020, Cohort 1b enrolled 25 adults aged 18-55 years at one site in Boston, USA. Ad26.COV2.S consisted of a replication-incompetent adenovirus type 26 vector by which a prefusion-stabilized SARS-CoV-2 spike protein from the original Wuhan strain was expressed. Points on this clone: Its antigen remains undetermined. Per-nucleotide qualities are absent, and no much larger clonotype sits a single base away. This CDR3 is also generated by other DNA sequences in the sample.

Including the terminal cysteine and phenylalanine, the CDR3 comprises 13 residues. The sequence is cut down to CDR3 DNA, 39 bases in frame from base 1. V loses 2 bases, J loses 1 base, and the germline ends lie 5 bases apart. CDR1 and CDR2 were assigned from the germline V gene as MNHEY and SVGAGI. The specimen was peripheral blood, collected in a trial of Ad26.COV2.S vaccine versus placebo. The receptor comes from a person aged 18 to 59 who received the Ad26.COV2.S COVID-19 vaccine or a placebo. The chain uses TRBV6-5 and TRBJ1-1, with TRBD1 tentatively as D gene (5 bases match). At the DNA level, the sequence is TGTGCCAGCAGTTACAGGGGGAACACTGAAGCTTTCTTT. This sequence encodes CASSYRGNTEAFF.